A single sample is the source of the 3 T cell receptor beta chains below, sequenced in a study of T cell responses to AZD1222 COVID-19 vaccine. Repertoires were generated with immunoSEQ multiplex PCR, while TCRdb's copy carries only in-frame clones and drops some. The table lists some 170,000 clones, approximately 88% of them singletons. This material consisted of peripheral blood, taken on day 0 of AZD1222 vaccination. Receptors were obtained from an adult in good health.

The chain employs TRBV13 and TRBJ2-1; 7 bases agree with TRBD1. Germline V gene lookup returns CDR1 PRHDT and CDR2 FYEKMQ (reference sequence). This CDR3 comprises 14 residues. V lost 2 bases, J lost 9 bases, and 7 bases stayed unmatched. CDR3 protein: CASSLQQGMTEQFF. The CDR3 DNA sequence: TGTGCCAGCAGCTTACAACAGGGGATGACTGAGCAGTTCTTC.

This clone is a singleton in its sample. V and J are TRBV7-9 and TRBJ2-7, with 8 bases lining up with TRBD1. The ends lost 5 bases at V and 2 bases at J; junction bases unmatched: 11. The germline gives CDR1 SEHNR, CDR2 FQNEAQ (reference sequence). This CDR3 is built from 16 residues. For the CDR3, the DNA is TGTGCCAGCAGCACACCCGGGACAGGAAGAGCCTACGAGCAGTACGTC. Its translation is CASSTPGTGRAYEQYV.

The CDR3: CAISWISGNTIYF. The CDR3 DNA reads as TGTGCCATCAGTTGGATCTCTGGAAACACCATATATTTT. This sequence joins TRBV10-3 and TRBJ1-3; no clear D gene. V was clipped by 5 bases and J by 0 bases, with 5 bases between them. Germline V gene lookup returns CDR1 ENHRY and CDR2 SYGVKD. This CDR3 has 13 amino acids.